A single sample gave rise to the 21 T cell receptor beta chains below, sequenced in a study of blood T cell repertoires in COVID-19. Clones were read by immunoSEQ multiplex PCR, and TCRdb kept only the in-frame ones, dropping some. The sample has just over 350,000 clones, about 88% seen once; the top ten hold under 3%. The sequenced material came from PBMCs or T cells enriched from blood (not recorded which). These receptors all stem from a woman in her thirties who had recovered from COVID-19.

This rearrangement joins TRBV7-9 to TRBJ2-2, with TRBD1 identical over 9 bases. Losses at the gene ends were 5 bases for V and 2 bases for J; bases not matched to a gene: 3. The CDR3 loop spans 15 amino acids. Looked up from germline, CDR1 is SEHNR and CDR2 is FQNEAQ (reference sequence). The CDR3 protein is CASSLGQGNTGELFF. In nucleotides, the CDR3 is TGTGCCAGCAGCCTGGGACAGGGAAACACCGGGGAGCTGTTTTTT.

V is TRBV2 and J is TRBJ2-1; TRBD1 agrees at 9 bases. The CDR3 is 16 amino acids. Germline trimming cut 10 bases from V and 9 bases from J; bases unmatched to any gene: 19. Germline V lookup: CDR1 SNHLY, CDR2 FYNNEI. CDR3 sequence (DNA): TGTGCCATCACGCTTTCCTCGGGACAGGGTTCCGGTGAGCAGTTCTTC. It specifies CAITLSSGQGSGEQFF.

The gene calls are TRBV7-9 and TRBJ1-5; the match to TRBD1 covers 8 bases. V was pared by 2 bases and J by 3 bases, with 9 bases of the junction left unmatched. This CDR3 comprises 17 residues. The germline V gene has CDR1 SEHNR and CDR2 FQNEAQ (reference sequence). The CDR3 DNA reads TGTGCCAGCAGCTTATGGGCAGGGGGCGCGGACAATCAGCCCCAGCATTTT. Its protein product is CASSLWAGGADNQPQHF.

The J gene is TRBJ1-3, the V gene TRBV10-2; the match to TRBD1 covers 7 bases. The CDR3 length is 17 residues. Per the germline V gene, CDR1 is WSHSY and CDR2 is SAAADI. V trimming: 3 bases; J trimming: 0 bases; junction bases outside the gene matches: 8. This chain's CDR3 is CASSDWGTGASGNTIYF. The CDR3 DNA reads as TGCGCCAGCAGTGATTGGGGAACAGGGGCCTCTGGAAACACCATATATTTT.

The rearrangement uses TRBV21-1 and TRBJ2-1; TRBD2 was called by the table and not checked on the DNA. TRBV21-1 is recorded as a pseudogene. CDR3 size: 16 residues. The CDR3 loop reads CASSKAPGGSYNEQFF. DNA of the CDR3: TGTGCCAGCAGCAAAGCCCCCGGTGGTTCCTACAATGAGCAGTTCTTC.

The CDR3 reads CASSREGRGSGNTIYF. CDR3 DNA sequence: TGCGCCAGCAGCCGGGAGGGTCGGGGCTCTGGAAACACCATATATTTT. This chain uses TRBV5-1 with TRBJ1-3; D gene unclear. CDR1 is SGHRS and CDR2 is YFSETQ in the germline V gene. V lost 4 bases and J lost 0, with 14 bases in between. This CDR3 has 16 residues.

This chain links TRBV29-1 with TRBJ2-5; 8 nucleotides agree with TRBD2. This CDR3 spans 15 amino acids. The trim removed 7 bases at V and 5 bases at J, leaving 15 bases unmatched. CDR1 is SQVTM and CDR2 is ANQGSEA in the germline V gene. CDR3 in DNA: TGCAGCGGCCAGACTAGTCTCCGGGGGGGGGAGACCCAGTACTTC. Translation: CSGQTSLRGGETQYF.

The CDR3 bases are TGTGCCAGCCTCCGGGGGTCCAGCTACGAGCAGTACTTC. This gives the protein CASLRGSSYEQYF. The chain recombines TRBV7-9 with TRBJ2-7; tentatively, D is TRBD2 (6 bases). Germline V gene lookup returns CDR1 SEHNR and CDR2 FQNEAQ (reference sequence). The CDR3 sequence is 13 residues long. V was shortened by 8 bases and J by 3 bases, with 14 bases between the two germline ends.

The chain carries TRBV5-5 and TRBJ1-5; the D is unclear. This CDR3 is 14 amino acids long. Germline V lookup: CDR1 SGHKS, CDR2 YYEKEE (reference sequence). Trimming took 1 base from V and 1 from J, leaving 6 bases between them. CDR3 residues: CASSLLESNQPQHF. In DNA form, the CDR3 reads TGTGCCAGCAGCTTGTTGGAGAGCAATCAGCCCCAGCATTTT.

This sequence joins TRBV5-1 and TRBJ2-3, with D tentatively TRBD1 (5 bases). Germline V gives CDR1 SGHRS, CDR2 YFSETQ. This CDR3 is 16 amino acids long. The V and J ends lost 0 bases and 0 bases respectively, with 11 bases between them. CDR3 amino acids: CASSLAGASSTDTQYF. DNA for the CDR3: TGCGCCAGCAGCTTGGCTGGGGCTTCTAGCACAGATACGCAGTATTTT.

The chain joins TRBV27 to TRBJ1-3; 7 bases line up with TRBD1. CDR1 MNHEY and CDR2 SMNVEV come from the germline V gene (reference sequence). The CDR3 contains 15 residues. Trimming removed 2 bases from V and 0 bases from J; junction bases left unmatched: 1. CDR3 in amino acids: CASSLGDSSGNTIYF. In nucleotides, the CDR3 is TGTGCCAGCAGTTTAGGGGACAGCTCTGGAAACACCATATATTTT.

The table lists this clone with a count of one. The CDR3 DNA is TGTGCCAGTAGTCCTCGGACAGGGGGGCACGATGAGCAGTTCTTC. Protein: CASSPRTGGHDEQFF. The V and J genes are TRBV19 and TRBJ2-1, with TRBD1 matching over 10 bases. This CDR3 contains 15 residues. Germline V gene sequence: CDR1 LNHDA, CDR2 SQIVND (reference sequence). V dropped 5 bases and J dropped 8; count of bases not matched to a gene: 9.

The chain employs TRBV7-9 and TRBJ1-1; D call uncertain. CDR3 length: 13 residues. Germline V gene lookup returns CDR1 SEHNR and CDR2 FQNEAQ (reference sequence). Trimming removed 1 base at V and 6 bases at J, with 9 bases between. In nucleotides, the CDR3 is TGTGCCAGCAGCTTAGGGGCCCAATCTGAAGCTTTCTTT. Its protein is CASSLGAQSEAFF.

This clone has a single count. The rearrangement links TRBV2 to TRBJ1-1; TRBD1 might be the D (6 bases). The CDR3 has 12 amino acids. V was shortened by 5 bases and J by 8 bases, with 12 bases between the two germline ends. The germline V gene has CDR1 SNHLY and CDR2 FYNNEI. The CDR3 region has the DNA TGTGCCAGCAGTTTGGGGGCGTACGAAGCTTTCTTT. Its protein is CASSLGAYEAFF.

The chain recombines TRBV19 with TRBJ1-4, with D unresolved. CDR1 and CDR2 from the germline V gene are LNHDA and SQIVND (reference sequence). Trimming removed 6 bases from V and 0 bases from J, with 11 bases in between. This CDR3 spans 15 amino acids. CDR3 sequence reads: CASRREGATNEKLFF. Here the CDR3 DNA reads TGTGCCAGTAGGAGGGAAGGCGCAACTAATGAAAAACTGTTTTTT.

The chain employs TRBV27 and TRBJ2-7; weak D call: TRBD1 (5 bases). The length of the CDR3 is 15 residues. CDR1 is MNHEY, CDR2 SMNVEV, per germline (reference sequence). Trimming took off 2 bases at V and 1 base at J, with 12 bases between the two ends. The CDR3 nucleotides read TGTGCCAGCAGTTTAGAGTATAGGGGATCCTACGAGCAGTACTTC. Protein: CASSLEYRGSYEQYF.

The chain carries TRBV5-1 and TRBJ2-1, with TRBD2 identical over 9 bases. This CDR3 spans 15 amino acids. V was clipped by 2 bases and J by 5 bases; unmatched bases: 5. Germline lookup yields CDR1 SGHRS and CDR2 YFSETQ. CDR3 coding DNA: TGCGCCAGCAGCTTAATTAGCGGGAGCAACAATGAGCAGTTCTTC. Translation: CASSLISGSNNEQFF.

This clone occurred once. This sequence joins TRBV27 and TRBJ2-7, with D perhaps TRBD1 (6 bases). The CDR3 is 13 residues long. V lost 7 bases and J 5 bases, leaving 15 bases between the germline ends. CDR1 and CDR2 from the germline V gene are MNHEY and SMNVEV (reference sequence). The CDR3 reads CASTPQGMHEQYF. For the CDR3, the DNA is TGTGCCAGCACTCCACAGGGTATGCACGAGCAGTACTTC.

In its sample, this clone was seen a few times. The rearrangement joins TRBV7-8 to TRBJ2-7; D gene unclear. The CDR3 totals 14 residues. Germline-derived CDR1 and CDR2 are SGHVS and FQNEAQ. V lost 1 base to trimming and J lost 2 bases, with 9 bases between them. CDR3 in amino acids: CASSLGQMAYEQYF. The CDR3 nucleotides read TGTGCCAGCAGCTTAGGCCAGATGGCCTACGAGCAGTACTTC. The complete variable domain, with remaining parts taken from reference TRBV7-8 and TRBJ2-7, reads GAGVSQSPRYKVAKRGQDVALRCDPISGHVSLFWYQQALGQGPEFLTYFQNEAQLDKSGLPSDRFFAERPEGSVSTLKIQRTQQEDSAVYLCASSLGQMAYEQYFGPGTRLTVT.

The chain is built from TRBV5-4 and TRBJ2-5; 8 bases line up with TRBD1. J gave up 5 bases and V 1 base, and 7 bases lay outside the gene matches. The germline gives CDR1 SGHNT, CDR2 YYREEE (reference sequence). This CDR3 contains 15 residues. In DNA, the CDR3 is TGTGCCAGCAGCTTGAGTCAGGGGGCATGGGAGACCCAGTACTTC. As protein: CASSLSQGAWETQYF. Drawing the rest from reference TRBV5-4 and TRBJ2-5, the complete variable domain is ETGVTQSPTHLIKTRGQQVTLRCSSQSGHNTVSWYQQALGQGPQFIFQYYREEENGRGNFPPRFSGLQFPNYSSELNVNALELDDSALYLCASSLSQGAWETQYFGPGTRLLVL.

The chain links TRBV7-2 to TRBJ2-7, with 8 bases fitting TRBD1. Germline trimming cut 2 bases from V and 6 bases from J; bases unmatched to any gene: 6. Germline assignment: CDR1 SGHTA and CDR2 FQGNSA. The CDR3 runs 14 residues. CDR3 sequence: CASSLTQGALEQYF. CDR3 coding DNA: TGTGCCAGCAGCTTAACCCAGGGGGCGCTCGAGCAGTACTTC.